This T cell receptor (beta chain) is drawn from a study of blood T cell repertoires in COVID-19. Per the original data handling: Estimation of nucleated cell counts was performed using reference gene primer amplification. Clones were read by immunoSEQ multiplex PCR, and TCRdb kept only the in-frame ones, dropping some. V and J calls and clone size are given by that table; D and trimming were obtained from the DNA. The repertoire holds tens of thousands of clones, about 85% seen once, with 13% to 15% in the top ten. Germline assignment: CDR1 LGHDT and CDR2 YNNKEL (reference sequence). CDR3 length: 14 residues. Trimming took off 4 bases at V and 7 bases at J, with 14 bases between the two ends.

This TCR came from a woman aged 65 to 85 with acute or convalescent COVID-19. Sequenced: peripheral blood. The chain employs TRBV3-1 (or the pseudogene TRBV3-2) and TRBJ2-1; a weak D match, TRBD2 (6 bases). CDR3 DNA sequence: TGTGCCAGCAGCCCCCCCGGGACTCCAAATGAGCAGTTCTTC. This translates into CASSPPGTPNEQFF.